Here is one TCR beta chain with its context. What this receptor recognizes is not known. No base qualities exist here, and no much larger clone lies one base off it. This sample is drawn from a study of T cell changes during pregnancy in multiple sclerosis (dated by TCRdb to between 2019 and 2020). Describing the broader study: In women with multiple sclerosis, the researchers looked at how the T cell repertoire shifted as pregnancy progressed.

The CDR3 sequence holds 15 residues, the cysteine and phenylalanine included. The retained sequence is limited to the CDR3, 45 bases, with the frame set at the first base. CDR1 and CDR2 were assigned from the germline V gene (reference sequence) as MNHNY and SVGAGI. The junction shows trimming of 6 bases on V and 0 bases on J, and the gene matches do not reach 5 bases of it. The method behind the library was the immunoSEQ multiplex PCR assay. Imported from immuneACCESS, the table was reduced by TCRdb to in-frame sequences with V and J called. These copies leave out some clones; in studies compared against another copy, an unresolved V gene accounts for under half, and the cause of the remainder is not known. This sample gives some 44,000 clones in total; 70% to 90% of them show up just once. Clones ranked in the top ten supply over 0.85% of the sample.

The receptor's source is a female donor with multiple sclerosis, enrolled in a pregnancy study. The sequencing here drew on CD4+ T cells from peripheral blood mononuclear cells, taken after pregnancy. The chain couples TRBV6-6 to TRBJ2-3, with 8 bases in between that match TRBD2. The CDR3 here reads CASRRSGGSTDTQYF. The bases read TGTGCCAGCAGGAGAAGCGGGGGAAGCACAGATACGCAGTATTTT.